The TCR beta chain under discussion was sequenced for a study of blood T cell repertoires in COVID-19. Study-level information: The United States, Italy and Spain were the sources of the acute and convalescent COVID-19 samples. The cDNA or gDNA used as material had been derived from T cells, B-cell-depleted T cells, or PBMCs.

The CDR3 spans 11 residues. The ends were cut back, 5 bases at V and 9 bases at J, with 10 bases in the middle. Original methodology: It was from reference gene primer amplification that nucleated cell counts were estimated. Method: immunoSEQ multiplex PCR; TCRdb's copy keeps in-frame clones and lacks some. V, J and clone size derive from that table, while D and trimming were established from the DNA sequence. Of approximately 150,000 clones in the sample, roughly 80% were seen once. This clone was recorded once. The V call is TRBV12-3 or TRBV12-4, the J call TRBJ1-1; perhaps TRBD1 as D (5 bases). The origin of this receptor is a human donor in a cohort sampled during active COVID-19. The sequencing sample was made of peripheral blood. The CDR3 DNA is TGTGCCAGCAGTACCGGGACTAAAGCTTTCTTT. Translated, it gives CASSTGTKAFF.